The 31 T cell receptor beta chains below come from one sample, sequenced in a study of multiple sclerosis patients with progressive multifocal leukoencephalopathy. The sample's time point: before natalizumab initiation. Some clones are missing from TCRdb's copy, which holds only in-frame ones; the method was immunoSEQ multiplex PCR. Of roughly 34,000 clones listed, 70% to 90% were seen once; the top ten hold 1.5%. The sample comprised PBMCs. The receptors derive from a human donor with multiple sclerosis.

The chain combines TRBV2 with TRBJ1-5, with D possibly TRBD1 on 5 matching bases. Per the germline V gene, CDR1 is SNHLY and CDR2 is FYNNEI. Trimming took off 5 bases at V and 0 bases at J, with 8 bases between the two ends. This CDR3 spans 14 amino acids. The CDR3 sequence is CASSRDSSNQPQHF. In DNA, the CDR3 is TGTGCCAGCAGTCGCGACAGTAGCAATCAGCCCCAGCATTTT.

This clone was picked up one time. The CDR3 region is CASSPSGGALAKNIQYF. The CDR3, as DNA: TGTGCCAGCAGCCCCTCGGGGGGGGCTTTAGCCAAAAACATTCAGTACTTC. J is TRBJ2-4 and V is TRBV2; 8 bases line up with TRBD2. The CDR3 is made up of 17 amino acids. Germline CDR1 SNHLY, CDR2 FYNNEI. V was pared by 6 bases and J by 0 bases, with 10 bases of the junction left unmatched.

The rearrangement uses TRBV7-9 and TRBJ1-1; no firm D call. The germline CDR1 and CDR2 sequences are SEHNR and FQNEAQ (reference sequence). The V end was cut by 5 bases, the J end by 11 bases, with 12 bases between. The CDR3 has 11 amino acids. As DNA, the CDR3 is TGTGCCAGCAGCGGGAGGGCAGGCGCTTTCTTT. It is translated as CASSGRAGAFF.

The chain recombines TRBV6-6 with TRBJ2-3, with TRBD2 matching over 8 bases. Germline V lookup: CDR1 MNHNY, CDR2 SVGAGI (reference sequence). This CDR3 region has 16 residues. V was pared by 2 bases and J by 5 bases, with 9 bases of the junction left unmatched. This CDR3 reads CASSYGAGGSGDTQYF. DNA of the CDR3: TGTGCCAGCAGTTACGGGGCGGGAGGTTCAGGAGATACGCAGTATTTT.

The rearrangement uses TRBV5-1 and TRBJ2-7; 11 nucleotides match TRBD2. The V gene end was trimmed by 4 bases and the J gene end by 5 bases; junction bases not matched to a gene: 8. CDR1 and CDR2 (germline): SGHRS, YFSETQ. CDR3 length: 15 residues. The CDR3 nucleotides read TGCGCCAGCAGCGTTAGCGGGAGGGCGAACAACGAGCAGTACTTC. Residues: CASSVSGRANNEQYF.

The V call is TRBV7-2, the J call TRBJ1-1; D is unresolved. The CDR3 consists of 14 residues. Germline V gene sequence: CDR1 SGHTA, CDR2 FQGNSA. Trimming took off 0 bases at V and 3 bases at J, with 8 bases between the two ends. CDR3 DNA: TGTGCCAGCAGCTTAGCCCGGGGATACACTGAAGCTTTCTTT. Translating it yields CASSLARGYTEAFF.

The chain carries TRBV7-9 and TRBJ1-2; D perhaps matches TRBD1 (6 bases). V was shortened by 5 bases and J by 5 bases, with 12 bases between the two germline ends. The V gene's germline CDR1 is SEHNR and CDR2 FQNEAQ (reference sequence). The CDR3 extends over 13 amino acids. The CDR3 DNA reads TGTGCCAGCAGCCCAAGCAGGGGTTATGGCTACACCTTC. Encoded protein: CASSPSRGYGYTF.

The chain combines TRBV28 with TRBJ2-7, with TRBD2 identical over 7 bases. V dropped 0 bases and J dropped 4; count of bases not matched to a gene: 15. The germline V gene has CDR1 MDHEN and CDR2 SYDVKM. CDR3 length: 18 amino acids. DNA for the CDR3: TGTGCCAGCAGTTTATGGCCTGGTGACGCGCGGGAGAGGTACGAGCAGTACTTC. As protein: CASSLWPGDARERYEQYF.

This chain uses TRBV19 with TRBJ1-2; D possibly corresponds to TRBD1 (6 bases). The CDR3 totals 18 residues. Looked up from germline, CDR1 is LNHDA and CDR2 is SQIVND (reference sequence). Trimming removed 3 bases from V and 2 bases from J, with 22 bases in between. DNA for the CDR3: TGTGCCAGTAGTATGTATGGGGTAAACAGGGAATCGAACTATGGCTACACCTTC. Its translation is CASSMYGVNRESNYGYTF.

This chain uses TRBV5-1 with TRBJ2-1; the match to TRBD2 covers 9 bases. The junction had 8 bases not matched to a gene; V was cut back by 2 bases and J by 2 bases. The germline V gene encodes CDR1 SGHRS and CDR2 YFSETQ. This CDR3 spans 17 amino acids. The CDR3 DNA is TGCGCCAGCAGCTTTTATGTCGCGGGAGGGGCCTACAATGAGCAGTTCTTC. It yields the protein CASSFYVAGGAYNEQFF.

This chain uses TRBV16 with TRBJ2-3, with unresolved D. Trimming shortened V by 0 bases and J by 6 bases, and 1 base separated the two germline ends. The germline V gene has CDR1 KGHSY and CDR2 FQNENV. CDR3 length equals 11 residues. CDR3 amino acids: CASSQSDTQYF. CDR3 DNA sequence: TGTGCCAGCAGCCAATCGGATACGCAGTATTTT.

In its sample, this clone was seen once. The J gene is TRBJ1-2, the V gene TRBV29-1; possible D gene TRBD1, 5 bases. Between the trimmed V and J ends, which lost 1 base and 3 bases, there was a span of 18 bases. CDR3 length: 16 amino acids. Germline V gene sequence: CDR1 SQVTM, CDR2 ANQGSEA. The CDR3, as DNA: TGCAGCGTTGAAGCCCCAGGGCGCCTCTTCGACTATGGCTACACCTTC. Protein: CSVEAPGRLFDYGYTF.

The chain carries TRBV9 and TRBJ1-1; D is possibly TRBD1 (6 bases). CDR1 is SGDLS, CDR2 YYNGEE, per germline. Trimming removed 3 bases from V and 6 bases from J, with 15 bases in between. The CDR3 length is 14 residues. The CDR3 sequence: CASSAEGGTAEAFF. As DNA, the CDR3 is TGTGCCAGCAGCGCCGAGGGGGGGACGGCTGAAGCTTTCTTT.

In this sample, this clone turned up once. CDR3 DNA sequence: TGTGCCAGCCGAGGACGGGGGGAGCAGTACTTC. Protein: CASRGRGEQYF. V usage is TRBV11-3 and J usage is TRBJ2-7; TRBD2 might be the D (6 bases). The germline CDR1 and CDR2 sequences are SGHNT and YENEEA. V was shortened by 8 bases and J by 7 bases, with 12 bases between the two germline ends. The CDR3 runs 11 residues.

The chain recombines TRBV6-5 with TRBJ2-7; D might be TRBD1 or TRBD2, each matching 5 bases. The V end was cut by 5 bases, the J end by 7 bases, with 18 bases between. Germline loops: CDR1 MNHEY, CDR2 SVGAGI. The CDR3 totals 14 residues. CDR3 region: CASSRRDRPGEQYF. The CDR3 nucleotides read TGTGCCAGCAGTCGCCGGGACCGACCCGGGGAGCAGTACTTC.

This chain uses TRBV21-1 with TRBJ2-7. TRBV21-1 is a pseudogene. CDR3 length: 11 amino acids. In DNA form, the CDR3 reads TGTGCCAGCAGCAACTCCTACGAGCAGTACTTC. Its protein is CASSNSYEQYF.

V usage is TRBV10-3 and J usage is TRBJ2-1, with TRBD2 matching over 9 bases. The junction had 9 bases not matched to a gene; V was cut back by 3 bases and J by 9 bases. Germline V lookup: CDR1 ENHRY, CDR2 SYGVKD. There are 15 residues in the CDR3. The CDR3 region has the DNA TGTGCCATCAGTGAATGGGTAGCGGGAGTGAGTGAGCAGTTCTTC. It yields the protein CAISEWVAGVSEQFF.

The chain combines TRBV18 with TRBJ2-2; a possible D gene is TRBD1 (6 bases). The ends were cut back, 2 bases at V and 5 bases at J, with 15 bases in the middle. CDR1 is KGHSH and CDR2 is LQKENI in the germline V gene. The CDR3 is 16 amino acids. CDR3 loop: CASSPGQPWGTGELFF. The CDR3 region has the DNA TGTGCCAGCTCACCAGGACAGCCTTGGGGGACCGGGGAGCTGTTTTTT.

This chain joins TRBV12-5 and TRBJ2-7, with 7 bases aligning to TRBD1. V trimming: 5 bases; J trimming: 5 bases; junction bases outside the gene matches: 9. Germline V gene lookup returns CDR1 LGHNT and CDR2 FRNRAP. The CDR3 extends over 14 amino acids. For the CDR3, the DNA is TGTGCTAGTGGTAGAAGACAGGGTATACACGAGCAGTACTTC. This gives the protein CASGRRQGIHEQYF.

V usage is TRBV7-9 and J usage is TRBJ1-2, with 7 positions matching TRBD1. This CDR3 contains 15 residues. CDR1 and CDR2 (germline): SEHNR, FQNEAQ (reference sequence). V trimming: 4 bases; J trimming: 2 bases; junction bases outside the gene matches: 7. For the CDR3, the DNA is TGTGCCAGCAGCTCAGGAGACAGGGTCAACTATGGCTACACCTTC. Protein product: CASSSGDRVNYGYTF.

The V call is TRBV5-4, the J call TRBJ2-5; 9 bases map to TRBD2. The junction had 8 bases not matched to a gene; V was cut back by 1 base and J by 7 bases. Germline V gives CDR1 SGHNT, CDR2 YYREEE (reference sequence). This CDR3 region has 15 residues. CDR3 region: CASSLPGLAGRTQYF. The DNA for the CDR3 is TGTGCCAGCAGCTTGCCGGGACTAGCCGGGCGGACCCAGTACTTC.

Only one count was recorded for this clone. The CDR3 region has the DNA TGCAGCGTAGCCTGGACCCCTGCGAATGAAAAACTGTTTTTT. This translates into CSVAWTPANEKLFF. The chain has TRBV29-1 and TRBJ1-4, with no clear D. The CDR3 extends over 14 amino acids. Germline values: CDR1 SQVTM, CDR2 ANQGSEA. Between the trimmed V and J ends, which lost 6 bases and 5 bases, there was a span of 16 bases.

This sequence joins TRBV7-3 and TRBJ1-3; weak D call: TRBD1 (5 bases). This CDR3 is 13 amino acids long. Trimming shortened V by 3 bases and J by 2 bases, and 5 bases separated the two germline ends. Per the germline V gene, CDR1 is SGHTA and CDR2 is FQGTGA. CDR3 in DNA: TGTGCCAGCAGCTTGGGGGCTGGAAACACCATATATTTT. Translating it yields CASSLGAGNTIYF.

About this clone: The same CDR3 arises from other DNA sequences in this sample as well. The CDR3 nucleotides read TGTGCCAGCGGGGGTGGGGGGTCCCCCGGGGAGCTGTTTTTT. Translation gives CASGGGGSPGELFF. The V and J genes are TRBV5-4 and TRBJ2-2, with D perhaps matching TRBD2 (6 bases). Per germline, CDR1 SGHNT and CDR2 YYREEE (reference sequence). The CDR3 runs to 14 residues. The ends were cut back, 7 bases at V and 6 bases at J, with 16 bases in the middle.

The chain uses TRBV29-1 and TRBJ1-2; a possible D gene is TRBD1 (6 bases). This CDR3 comprises 15 residues. CDR1 is SQVTM, CDR2 ANQGSEA, per germline. Trimming pared 6 bases from V and 1 base from J, leaving 18 bases between. CDR3 in amino acids: CSVAPLIGGNYGYTF. The CDR3 coding sequence is TGCAGCGTGGCCCCCCTCATAGGGGGTAACTATGGCTACACCTTC.

This sequence joins TRBV7-9 and TRBJ2-1; D perhaps matches TRBD2 (5 bases). With 1 base removed from V and 6 bases from J, the gap between germline ends came to 7 bases. This CDR3 is 13 amino acids long. Germline CDR1 and CDR2: SEHNR and FQNEAQ (reference sequence). This CDR3 is CASSLGGSNEQFF. The CDR3 DNA follows: TGTGCCAGCAGCTTAGGTGGGAGCAATGAGCAGTTCTTC.

V is TRBV27 and J is TRBJ1-1, with no clear D. Germline CDR1 MNHEY, CDR2 SMNVEV (reference sequence). V was shortened by 5 bases and J by 5 bases, with 12 bases between the two germline ends. This CDR3 is 13 amino acids long. The CDR3 reads CASSPPGRTEAFF. The CDR3 nucleotides are TGTGCCAGCAGTCCCCCAGGCCGGACTGAAGCTTTCTTT.

The gene calls are TRBV18 and TRBJ2-1, with D perhaps TRBD1 or TRBD2 (6 bases each). Deletions cut 2 bases from V and 4 bases from J, with 15 bases between. The CDR3 spans 16 residues. The germline gives CDR1 KGHSH, CDR2 LQKENI. The CDR3 here is CASSPGGLAGYNEQFF. CDR3 nucleotides: TGTGCCAGCTCACCAGGGGGCTTGGCGGGGTACAATGAGCAGTTCTTC.

The chain uses TRBV7-9 and TRBJ1-1; no clear D. Germline V gene data show CDR1 as SEHNR and CDR2 as FQNEAQ (reference sequence). The CDR3 is 15 residues long. Deletions cut 1 base from V and 1 base from J, with 10 bases between. In nucleotides, the CDR3 is TGTGCCAGCAGCTTAGTTGGAGGCCGGAACACTGAAGCTTTCTTT. Amino acid sequence: CASSLVGGRNTEAFF.

The chain employs TRBV6-5 and TRBJ1-3; 8 nucleotides match TRBD1. The V gene end was trimmed by 5 bases and the J gene end by 0 bases; junction bases not matched to a gene: 3. Per the germline V gene, CDR1 is MNHEY and CDR2 is SVGAGI. The CDR3 runs 15 residues. CDR3 bases: TGTGCCAGCAGTCACAGGGGGGTCTCTGGAAACACCATATATTTT. Its protein is CASSHRGVSGNTIYF.

This rearrangement joins TRBV27 to TRBJ2-5, with 9 bases lining up with TRBD1. The end of the DNA aligns better with TRBJ2-7, so the J call may be wrong. This CDR3 has 14 residues. From germline, CDR1 is MNHEY and CDR2 SMNVEV (reference sequence). CDR3 DNA sequence: TGTGCCAGCAGTTTGGGACAGGGCCCCTACGAGCAGTACTTC. It encodes CASSLGQGPYEQYF.